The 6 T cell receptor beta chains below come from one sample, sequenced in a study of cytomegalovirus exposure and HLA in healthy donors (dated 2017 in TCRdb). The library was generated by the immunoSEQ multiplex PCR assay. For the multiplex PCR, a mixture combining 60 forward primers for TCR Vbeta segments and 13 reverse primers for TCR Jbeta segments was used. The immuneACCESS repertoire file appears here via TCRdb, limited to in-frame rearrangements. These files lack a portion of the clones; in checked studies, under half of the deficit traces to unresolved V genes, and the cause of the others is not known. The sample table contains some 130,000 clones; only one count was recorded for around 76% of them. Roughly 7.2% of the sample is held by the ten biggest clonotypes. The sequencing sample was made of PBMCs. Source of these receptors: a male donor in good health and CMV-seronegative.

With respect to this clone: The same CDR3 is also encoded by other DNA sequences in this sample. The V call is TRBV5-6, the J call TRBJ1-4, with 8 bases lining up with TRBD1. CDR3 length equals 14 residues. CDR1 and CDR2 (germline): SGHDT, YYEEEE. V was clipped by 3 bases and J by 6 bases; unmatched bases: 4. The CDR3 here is CASSWTGIDEKLFF. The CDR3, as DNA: TGTGCCAGCAGCTGGACAGGGATCGATGAAAAACTGTTTTTT.

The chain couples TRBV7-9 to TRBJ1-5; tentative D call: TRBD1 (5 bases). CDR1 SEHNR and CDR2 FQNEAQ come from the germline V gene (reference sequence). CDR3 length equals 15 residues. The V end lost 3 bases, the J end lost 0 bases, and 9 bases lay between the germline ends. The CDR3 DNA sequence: TGTGCCAGCAGCTTTGAAGGGGATAGCAATCAGCCCCAGCATTTT. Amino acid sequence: CASSFEGDSNQPQHF.

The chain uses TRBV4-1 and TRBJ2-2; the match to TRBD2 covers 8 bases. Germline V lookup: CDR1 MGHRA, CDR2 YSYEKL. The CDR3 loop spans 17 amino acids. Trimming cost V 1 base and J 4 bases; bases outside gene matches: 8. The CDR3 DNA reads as TGCGCCAGCAGCCAAGTCCCGGGACTAGTGGGCACCGGGGAGCTGTTTTTT. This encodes CASSQVPGLVGTGELFF.

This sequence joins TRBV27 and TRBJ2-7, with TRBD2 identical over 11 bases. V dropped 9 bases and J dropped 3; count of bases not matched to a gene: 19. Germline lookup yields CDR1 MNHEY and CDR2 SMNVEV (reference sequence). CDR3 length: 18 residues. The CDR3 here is CASRSILRGLAVDYEQYF. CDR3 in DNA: TGTGCCAGTAGGAGTATCCTTCGGGGACTAGCGGTAGACTACGAGCAGTACTTC.

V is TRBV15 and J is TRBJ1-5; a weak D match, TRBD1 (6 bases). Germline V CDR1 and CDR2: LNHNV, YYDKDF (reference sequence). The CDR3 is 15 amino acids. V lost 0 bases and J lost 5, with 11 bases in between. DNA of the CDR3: TGTGCCACCAGCAGAGATCAGGGGCCCGATCAGCCCCAGCATTTT. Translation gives CATSRDQGPDQPQHF.

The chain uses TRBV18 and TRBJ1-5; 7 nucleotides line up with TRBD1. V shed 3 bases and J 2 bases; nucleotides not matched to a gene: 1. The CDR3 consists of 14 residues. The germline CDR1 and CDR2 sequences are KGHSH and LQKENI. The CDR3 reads CASSPTGGNQPQHF. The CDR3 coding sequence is TGTGCCAGCTCACCTACAGGGGGCAATCAGCCCCAGCATTTT.